This passage covers 10 T cell receptor beta chains from one sample sequenced in a study of shared clonotypes between healthy human individuals. Some clones are missing from TCRdb's copy, which holds only in-frame ones; the method was immunoSEQ multiplex PCR. The table lists some 2,100,000 clones, around 95% of them singletons, with about 0.13% in the top ten. Specimen: naive CD4+ T cells sorted from blood. Subset described: CD45RA+ positively selected. The source of these receptors is a man between 18 and 29 years old in good health.

As regards this clone: The same CDR3 can be traced to other DNA sequences in this sample. The chain recombines TRBV5-1 with TRBJ2-5; D not certain. Germline CDR1 reads SGHRS; CDR2 reads YFSETQ. This CDR3 spans 15 amino acids. Trimming took 0 bases from V and 1 from J, leaving 10 bases between them. CDR3 sequence reads: CASSLAGRPQETQYF. CDR3 bases: TGCGCCAGCAGCTTGGCCGGGCGGCCCCAAGAGACCCAGTACTTC.

V and J are TRBV13 and TRBJ1-3; the match to TRBD1 covers 9 bases. V was pared by 4 bases and J by 3 bases, with 10 bases of the junction left unmatched. CDR3 length equals 17 residues. Looked up from germline, CDR1 is PRHDT and CDR2 is FYEKMQ (reference sequence). CDR3 loop: CASSSGTGSRVGNTIYF. CDR3 nucleotides: TGTGCCAGCAGCTCAGGGACAGGGTCTAGGGTTGGAAACACCATATATTTT.

This rearrangement joins TRBV6-5 to TRBJ1-2, with D hard to call. The CDR3 has 15 amino acids. Per germline, CDR1 MNHEY and CDR2 SVGAGI. V shed 2 bases and J shed 2 bases, with 12 bases lying between them. The CDR3 bases are TGTGCCAGCAGTTACGACGCAAGGTCCAACTATGGCTACACCTTC. The encoded protein is CASSYDARSNYGYTF.

The chain carries TRBV6-1 and TRBJ2-1; D is perhaps TRBD1 (6 bases). This CDR3 has 14 amino acids. Trimming removed 2 bases at V and 9 bases at J, with 14 bases between. Germline V gene sequence: CDR1 MNHNS, CDR2 SASEGT. The CDR3 DNA sequence: TGTGCCAGCAGTGAACTATCAGGGGCGGGTGAGCAGTTCTTC. This sequence encodes CASSELSGAGEQFF.

The rearrangement uses TRBV19 and TRBJ2-7, with a tentative D call TRBD1 (6 bases). There are 13 residues in the CDR3. V shed 5 bases and J shed 7 bases, with 15 bases lying between them. Per the germline V gene, CDR1 is LNHDA and CDR2 is SQIVND (reference sequence). This chain's CDR3 is CASSLTGTREQYF. CDR3 DNA sequence: TGTGCCAGTAGTCTAACAGGGACCAGGGAGCAGTACTTC.

Here the CDR3 DNA reads TGCGCCAGCAGCTTGCGGTCAGGGAGTGGCTACACCTTC. Its translation is CASSLRSGSGYTF. The rearrangement joins TRBV5-1 to TRBJ1-2; D is perhaps TRBD1 (5 bases). CDR1 and CDR2 from the germline V gene are SGHRS and YFSETQ. This CDR3 is built from 13 residues. Trimming cost V 1 base and J 7 bases, with 11 bases left between them.

The CDR3 region has the DNA TGTGCCAGCAGCGAACAGGGGGGAGAAAAACTGTTTTTT. Translating it yields CASSEQGGEKLFF. The rearrangement joins TRBV11-2 to TRBJ1-4; the match to TRBD1 covers 8 bases. V lost 5 bases to trimming and J lost 8 bases; unmatched junction nucleotides: 4. The CDR3 length is 13 residues. Germline lookup yields CDR1 SGHAT and CDR2 FQNNGV. Full variable domain (outside the CDR3, taken from reference TRBV11-2 and TRBJ1-4): EAGVAQSPRYKIIEKRQSVAFWCNPISGHATLYWYQQILGQGPKLLIQFQNNGVVDDSQLPKDRFSAERLKGVDSTLKIQPAKLEDSAVYLCASSEQGGEKLFFGSGTQLSVL.

The chain joins TRBV27 to TRBJ2-2; D is unresolved. The CDR3 spans 14 residues. V was cut by 0 bases and J by 6 bases, with 8 bases left in between. Looked up from germline, CDR1 is MNHEY and CDR2 is SMNVEV (reference sequence). The DNA of the CDR3 is TGTGCCAGCAGTTTATCTCTCTTGCCCGGGGAGCTGTTTTTT. Encoded protein: CASSLSLLPGELFF.

The gene calls are TRBV7-2 and TRBJ1-6, with D possibly being TRBD1 (5 bases). CDR1 and CDR2 (germline): SGHTA, FQGNSA. This CDR3 contains 15 residues. Trimming cost V 6 bases and J 7 bases, with 16 bases left between them. The CDR3 is CASRLTGLENSPLHF. DNA for the CDR3: TGTGCCAGCAGATTAACGGGACTGGAAAATTCACCCCTCCACTTT.

The chain has TRBV28 and TRBJ2-1; D perhaps matches TRBD1 (6 bases). Germline CDR1 is MDHEN and CDR2 is SYDVKM. The CDR3 has 13 residues. V gave up 5 bases and J gave up 8 bases, with 13 bases separating them. The CDR3 spells CASSHGDNDEQFF. CDR3 sequence (DNA): TGTGCCAGCAGTCATGGGGACAACGATGAGCAGTTCTTC. The variable domain in full, with the rest retrieved from reference TRBV28 and TRBJ2-1, is DVKVTQSSRYLVKRTGEKVFLECVQDMDHENMFWYRQDPGLGLRLIYFSYDVKMKEKGDIPEGYSVSREKKERFSLILESASTNQTSMYLCASSHGDNDEQFFGPGTRLTVL.